This T cell receptor (beta chain) was captured in a study of cytomegalovirus exposure and HLA in healthy donors. The CDR3 runs 14 residues. CDR1 and CDR2 (germline): MNHNY, SVGAGI (reference sequence). V was pared by 6 bases and J by 0 bases, with 3 bases of the junction left unmatched. This clone has more than one count but fewer than ten. Its specificity is unknown. The study, taken as a whole, reports: In a later analysis, HLA-associated beta chains showed higher expansion and lower generation probabilities than comparable chains.

The PCR was carried out with 60 Vbeta primers and 13 Jbeta primers. The assay was immunoSEQ multiplex PCR, and TCRdb's table has in-frame clones only and misses some. The sample holds approximately 210,000 clones; about three quarters are singletons and the top ten take about 2%. The source of this sequence is a male donor in good health and CMV-seronegative. V is TRBV6-6 and J is TRBJ1-2; 8 bases line up with TRBD1. Material: PBMCs. The CDR3 here is CASRDREANYGYTF. For the CDR3, the DNA is TGTGCCAGCAGGGACAGGGAAGCTAACTATGGCTACACCTTC.